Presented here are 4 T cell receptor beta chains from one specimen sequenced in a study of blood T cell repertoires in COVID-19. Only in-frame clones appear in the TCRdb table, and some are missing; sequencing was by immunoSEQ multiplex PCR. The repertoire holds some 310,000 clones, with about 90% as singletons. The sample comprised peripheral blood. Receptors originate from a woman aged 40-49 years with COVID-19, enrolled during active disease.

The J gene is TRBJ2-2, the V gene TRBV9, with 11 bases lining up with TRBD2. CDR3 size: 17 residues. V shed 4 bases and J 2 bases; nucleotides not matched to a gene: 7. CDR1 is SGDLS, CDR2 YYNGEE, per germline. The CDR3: CASSLLSGGANTGELFF. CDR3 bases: TGTGCCAGCAGCCTCCTTAGCGGGGGGGCCAACACCGGGGAGCTGTTTTTT.

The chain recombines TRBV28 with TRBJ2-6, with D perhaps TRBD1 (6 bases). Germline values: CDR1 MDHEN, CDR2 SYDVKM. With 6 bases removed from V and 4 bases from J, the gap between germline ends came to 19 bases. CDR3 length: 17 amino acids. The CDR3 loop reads CASRIRDTRAGANVLTF. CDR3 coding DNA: TGTGCCAGCAGGATTCGGGACACCCGGGCAGGGGCCAACGTCCTGACTTTC.

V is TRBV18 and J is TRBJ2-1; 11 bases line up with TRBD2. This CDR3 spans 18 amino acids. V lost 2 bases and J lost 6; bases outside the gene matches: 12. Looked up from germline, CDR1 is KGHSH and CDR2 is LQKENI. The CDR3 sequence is CASSPTDGLAGRSNEQFF. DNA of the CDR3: TGTGCCAGCTCACCAACGGATGGACTAGCGGGCAGGTCCAATGAGCAGTTCTTC.

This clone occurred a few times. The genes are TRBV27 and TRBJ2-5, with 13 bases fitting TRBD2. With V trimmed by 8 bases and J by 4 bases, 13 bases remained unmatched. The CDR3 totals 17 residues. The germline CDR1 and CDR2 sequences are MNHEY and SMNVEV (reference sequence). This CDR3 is CASAASRTSGSGETQYF. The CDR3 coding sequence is TGTGCCAGCGCAGCCTCAAGGACTAGCGGGAGCGGAGAGACCCAGTACTTC.